The present TCR beta chain was sequenced within a study of T-cell reconstitution after alpha-beta-depleted transplantation in children. Germline CDR1 is LGHDT and CDR2 is YNNKEL (reference sequence). V was pared by 1 base and J by 7 bases, with 7 bases of the junction left unmatched. There are 15 residues in the CDR3. This clonotype was found many times. For TCRbeta, the library was prepared with unique molecular identifiers. One entry per CDR3 protein, called by TCRdb with MiXCR from the PCR reads. Of fewer than 500,000 distinct CDR3 sequences listed, 43% are singletons. The receptor comes from a girl aged 2-10 years with aplastic anemia, due to receive a stem cell transplant. This material consisted of PBMCs, taken before TCRalphabeta/CD19-depleted stem cell transplant. The chain carries TRBV3-1 and TRBJ2-1; TRBD2 matches at 7 bases. The DNA of the CDR3 is TGTGCCAGCAGCCAAGTGGGAGGGGAGTGGAATGAGCAGTTCTTC. Translating gives CASSQVGGEWNEQFF.